This entry describes one TCR beta chain. Antigen unknown. TCRdb keeps only in-frame clones here, not all; method: immunoSEQ multiplex PCR. The data show 120,000 or so clones, about nine tenths seen once. With 0 bases removed from V and 2 bases from J, the gap between germline ends came to 9 bases. The CDR3 totals 15 residues. The germline V gene encodes CDR1 MNHNY and CDR2 SVGAGI (reference sequence). Separate from the approximately 700-subject first cohort was the approximately 130-subject validation cohort, to which the donors belonged. The data were obtained in a study of cytomegalovirus exposure and HLA in healthy donors. Study results and limitations: Reports described diagnosis of cytomegalovirus status by the classifier as highly specific and sensitive. In vitro testing confirmed three CMV-associated chains as specific for CMV antigens.

The sample taken for sequencing was PBMCs. This chain links TRBV6-6 with TRBJ2-3; no clear D gene. The receptor comes from a man aged 25-40 years in good health and CMV-seronegative. The CDR3 bases are TGTGCCAGCAGTTACTCGATAGTAGCCACAGATACGCAGTATTTT. The encoded protein is CASSYSIVATDTQYF.